Below, 19 T cell receptor beta chains from the same sample are listed, as sequenced in a study of blood T cell repertoires in COVID-19. TCRdb keeps only in-frame clones here, not all; method: immunoSEQ multiplex PCR. This sample yields approximately 75,000 clones, of which approximately 78% are seen a single time; about 7.4% belongs to the top ten. Material: peripheral blood. The origin of the receptors is a human donor in a cohort sampled during active COVID-19.

This chain links TRBV9 with TRBJ2-7, with 7 bases that match TRBD1. Germline CDR1 is SGDLS and CDR2 is YYNGEE. Trimming removed 6 bases from V and 7 bases from J; junction bases left unmatched: 16. This CDR3 comprises 15 residues. The DNA of the CDR3 is TGTGCCAGCACCGTCGGTTCAACAGGGGTCGGGGAGCAGTACTTC. It encodes CASTVGSTGVGEQYF.

The gene calls are TRBV5-8 and TRBJ1-1; TRBD1 is a possible D gene (5 bases). This CDR3 has 14 residues. Trimming took 3 bases from V and 0 from J, leaving 9 bases between them. CDR1 and CDR2 (germline): SGHTS, YDEGEE. The DNA of the CDR3 is TGTGCCAGCAGCTCAAGACAGTTGAACACTGAAGCTTTCTTT. Its translation is CASSSRQLNTEAFF.

In this sample, this clone turned up many times. CDR3 sequence: CASSQDSSAGAGGVFYNEQFF. CDR3 nucleotide sequence: TGTGCCAGCAGCCAAGATTCGTCCGCCGGGGCGGGGGGGGTATTTTACAATGAGCAGTTCTTC. The chain employs TRBV3-1 (or the pseudogene TRBV3-2) and TRBJ2-1; 9 nucleotides align to TRBD2. V dropped 0 bases and J dropped 4; count of bases not matched to a gene: 19. Germline CDR1 is LGHDT and CDR2 is YNNKEL (reference sequence). The CDR3 has 21 residues.

The V and J genes are TRBV6-2 or TRBV6-3 and TRBJ2-1, with D uncertain. The CDR3 has 11 amino acids. The V end was cut by 5 bases, the J end by 12 bases, with 11 bases between. Germline CDR1 MNHEY, CDR2 SVGEGT. The CDR3 is CASSTTIMQFF. As DNA, the CDR3 is TGTGCCAGCAGTACCACTATCATGCAGTTCTTC.

This clone was detected a few times. The chain joins TRBV1 to TRBJ1-2. TRBV1 is shown as a pseudogene. The CDR3 is 13 amino acids. Here the CDR3 DNA reads TGCACCAGCAGCGGGAGGAGATTCTATGGCTACACCTTC. It specifies CTSSGRRFYGYTF.

This rearrangement joins TRBV3-1 (or the pseudogene TRBV3-2) to TRBJ2-7; D gene ambiguous. Trimming left V 0 bases short and J 3 bases short, with 3 bases between. Germline-derived CDR1 and CDR2 are LGHDT and YNNKEL (reference sequence). This CDR3 contains 12 residues. Written as DNA, the CDR3 is TGTGCCAGCAGCCAAGAGTACTACGAGCAGTACTTC. Residues: CASSQEYYEQYF.

This chain uses TRBV9 with TRBJ1-1; D may be TRBD1 (6 bases). V was pared by 3 bases and J by 5 bases, with 14 bases between. Germline loops: CDR1 SGDLS, CDR2 YYNGEE. The CDR3 is 14 amino acids. CDR3 coding DNA: TGTGCCAGCAGCGCCAACAGGGACGGAACTGAAGCTTTCTTT. Translated, it gives CASSANRDGTEAFF.

The chain employs TRBV19 and TRBJ1-2; maybe TRBD1 (5 bases). Germline V gene data show CDR1 as LNHDA and CDR2 as SQIVND (reference sequence). Trimming took 6 bases from V and 5 from J, leaving 13 bases between them. The CDR3 contains 13 residues. The CDR3: CASSVPDIYGYTF. Here the CDR3 DNA reads TGTGCCAGTAGCGTCCCGGACATTTATGGCTACACCTTC.

The CDR3 reads CASSLVRSGYEQYF. CDR3 nucleotides: TGTGCCAGCAGCTTAGTTCGGAGCGGCTACGAGCAGTACTTC. This rearrangement joins TRBV7-8 to TRBJ2-7; D perhaps matches TRBD2 (5 bases). Per germline, CDR1 SGHVS and CDR2 FQNEAQ. V was clipped by 1 base and J by 3 bases, with 10 bases between them. The CDR3 has 14 amino acids.

The rearrangement uses TRBV10-1 and TRBJ2-1; TRBD2 agrees at 8 bases. Germline V gives CDR1 WNHNN, CDR2 SYGVQD (reference sequence). With V trimmed by 4 bases and J by 4 bases, 6 bases remained unmatched. The CDR3 length is 15 residues. In DNA, the CDR3 is TGCGCCAGCAGTGGATCCAGCGGGGGATACAATGAGCAGTTCTTC. It yields the protein CASSGSSGGYNEQFF.

This rearrangement joins TRBV5-4 to TRBJ2-7; TRBD1 matches 9 bases. Losses at the gene ends were 4 bases for V and 2 bases for J; bases not matched to a gene: 13. The CDR3 loop spans 17 amino acids. Germline V lookup: CDR1 SGHNT, CDR2 YYREEE (reference sequence). CDR3 sequence reads: CASSTELGTGTPYEQYF. Written as DNA, the CDR3 is TGTGCCAGCAGCACGGAACTGGGGACAGGGACCCCCTACGAGCAGTACTTC.

J is TRBJ2-3 and V is TRBV25-1; 9 positions match TRBD2. From germline, CDR1 is MGHDK and CDR2 SYGVNS. Trimming removed 5 bases from V and 3 bases from J; junction bases left unmatched: 6. The CDR3 is made up of 15 amino acids. CDR3 nucleotide sequence: TGTGCCAGCAGTAAGGCGGGGGGGATAACAGATACGCAGTATTTT. Amino acid sequence: CASSKAGGITDTQYF.

The chain employs TRBV29-1 and TRBJ2-5, with D tentatively TRBD2 (6 bases). The CDR3 has 14 residues. Germline V gene sequence: CDR1 SQVTM, CDR2 ANQGSEA. Trimming pared 3 bases from V and 5 bases from J, leaving 16 bases between. The chain's CDR3 is CSVEGSSAGETQYF. The CDR3 nucleotides are TGCAGCGTTGAGGGGTCATCGGCGGGGGAGACCCAGTACTTC.

The chain links TRBV5-1 to TRBJ2-5; TRBD1 matches at 8 bases. The V gene end was trimmed by 3 bases and the J gene end by 5 bases; junction bases not matched to a gene: 3. The CDR3 runs 13 residues. The germline gives CDR1 SGHRS, CDR2 YFSETQ. CDR3 sequence (DNA): TGCGCCAGCAGCTACCGACAGGGGGAGACCCAGTACTTC. It specifies CASSYRQGETQYF.

The CDR3 nucleotides read TGTGCCAGCAGCTTAGCGATGGCGGGGAACTATGGCTACACCTTC. This gives the protein CASSLAMAGNYGYTF. The chain recombines TRBV7-9 with TRBJ1-2; the D is unclear. V lost 0 bases, J lost 2 bases, and 10 bases lay in between. The length of the CDR3 is 15 residues. The germline V gene has CDR1 SEHNR and CDR2 FQNEAQ (reference sequence).

The chain is built from TRBV7-2 and TRBJ1-2; 7 bases match TRBD1. The CDR3 contains 17 residues. The junction had 11 bases not matched to a gene; V was cut back by 1 base and J by 3 bases. Germline V gene sequence: CDR1 SGHTA, CDR2 FQGNSA. CDR3 DNA: TGTGCCAGCAGCTTAGATTCCGGGACAGCTAATTACTATGGCTACACCTTC. Its protein product is CASSLDSGTANYYGYTF.

The CDR3 sequence is CASSQERLAGPSEQYF. DNA of the CDR3: TGTGCCAGCAGCCAAGAAAGACTAGCGGGGCCTTCCGAGCAGTACTTC. The rearrangement links TRBV14 to TRBJ2-7; 11 nucleotides align to TRBD2. The V gene's germline CDR1 is SGHDN and CDR2 FVKESK. J gave up 6 bases and V 0 bases, and 7 bases lay outside the gene matches. The CDR3 spans 16 residues. Looking up the rest from reference TRBV14 and TRBJ2-7 gives the full variable domain: EAGVTQFPSHSVIEKGQTVTLRCDPISGHDNLYWYRRVMGKEIKFLLHFVKESKQDESGMPNNRFLAERTGGTYSTLKVQPAELEDSGVYFCASSQERLAGPSEQYFGPGTRLTVT.

V gene TRBV3-1 (or the pseudogene TRBV3-2) combines with J gene TRBJ1-1; TRBD1 might be the D (5 bases). Germline-derived CDR1 and CDR2 are LGHDT and YNNKEL (reference sequence). This CDR3 has 15 residues. Trimming stripped 5 bases from V and 4 bases from J, with 17 bases between. The DNA for the CDR3 is TGTGCCAGCAGCGATACCGACAGAACGCCCACTGAAGCTTTCTTT. It is translated as CASSDTDRTPTEAFF.

This rearrangement joins TRBV4-2 to TRBJ2-2; D unclear. V was cut by 8 bases and J by 1 base, with 8 bases left in between. Germline assignment: CDR1 LGHNA and CDR2 YNFKEQ. The CDR3 runs to 13 residues. CDR3 residues: CASRHQNTGELFF. CDR3 bases: TGTGCCAGCCGACATCAGAACACCGGGGAGCTGTTTTTT.